Included here is one T cell receptor (beta chain) sequence, with context. The antigen it recognizes is unknown. Per-base qualities were not stored, and no clone one base away is much larger. CDR1 and CDR2, per the germline V gene, are SGHTA and FQGNSA. Including the terminal cysteine and phenylalanine, the CDR3 comprises 17 residues. Of the read, only the CDR3 DNA is kept; its 51 bases are in frame from base 1. Relative to germline, V is missing 6 bases and J is missing 6 bases, with 14 bases of the junction outside any gene match. This specimen belongs to a study of blood T cell repertoires in COVID-19 (dated by TCRdb to 2020 to 2021). For context, the study as a whole: Samples covering the acute and convalescent phases of COVID-19 were provided by collaborators in the United States, Italy and Spain. The sample metadata nearly always contained a de-identified subject ID, COVID-19 status, age in years and sex. HLA class I and class II types, where available, came from metadata supplied by the sample provider rather than from assay-based typing. Samples came from the ongoing ImmuneRACE study (first 160 participants) plus 1,254 subjects from 6 global collaborators. Deeply sampled blood TCRbeta repertoires from subjects exposed to, actively infected with, or recovered from COVID-19 were included in the dataset. The material from the prospective study consisted of cDNA or gDNA derived from T cells, B-cell-depleted T cells, or PBMCs. The repertoires were released in a freely available public database intended as a resource for research on the immune response to SARS-CoV-2. Study-wide conclusions, independent of this receptor: The amount of clinical and demographic metadata varied by source and participant and was provided uncurated.

Enrolling through a virtual design, the prospective study's participants ranged in age from about 18 to 89 years and lived across some 23 United States geographic areas. To assign participants to cohorts, the prospective study relied on clinical history that participants themselves reported in a screening survey and a study questionnaire. ImmuneRACE Cohort 3 recovered participants were defined by two consecutive negative NP/OP PCR tests, healthcare professional clearance, or symptom resolution. In the prospective study, mobile phlebotomists collected whole blood, serum and a nasopharyngeal or oropharyngeal swab from each participant. Over a 2-month period, participants in the prospective study had the option of providing additional blood draws and questionnaires. Before DNA extraction, blood samples from the prospective study were shipped at room temperature or frozen. The immunoSEQ Assay, a bias-controlled multiplex PCR, was used to amplify TCRbeta CDR3 regions from genomic DNA. The authors processed their data as follows. Nucleated cell counts per sample were estimated from amplification of reference gene primers within the assay. To quantify the absolute abundance of each unique TCRbeta CDR3 rearrangement, sequence reads were collapsed and filtered. For each sample, productive Simpson clonality was calculated by taking the square root of Simpson's diversity index across productive rearrangements. TCRdb's version of the immuneACCESS table is confined to in-frame rearrangements and falls short of the full clone set. An unresolved V gene accounts for under half of the shortfall where checked; the remainder is of unknown origin. That table gives V, J and clone size, and the DNA gave D and trimming. Present in this sample are 300,000 to 350,000 clones, approximately 86% of which were seen just once. About 8.9% of the sample comes from the top ten.

The TCR was taken from a woman between 18 and 29 years old who had recovered from COVID-19. The sample consisted of PBMCs or T cells enriched from blood (not recorded which). The chain couples TRBV7-2 to TRBJ1-5; TRBD1 lines up with 10 middle nucleotides. The CDR3 reads as follows: CASRDGPGQGIGQPQHF. In nucleotides, the sequence is TGTGCCAGCAGAGATGGGCCGGGACAGGGGATTGGTCAGCCCCAGCATTTT.